This passage covers 11 T cell receptor beta chains from one sample sequenced in a study of persistence of HIV-infected CD4 T cells. Lysates of CMV-infected fibroblasts at around 9.8 ug/mL stimulated these cells. CD40L-negative CD69-negative CD45RO-high memory CD4+ T cells were sorted as populations depleted of antigen-responding cells. These TCRs' antigens remain unknown. Sequencing used immunoSEQ version 4 in survey mode. Assay used: immunoSEQ multiplex PCR; TCRdb lists only in-frame clones, some missing. The sample has 35,000 to 45,000 clones; less than 90% are singletons. Sequenced here: CD4+ T cells sorted from PBMCs after roughly 18-hour stimulation, sampled from a patient who received antiretroviral therapy. The receptors come from an adult man with HIV who was CMV-seropositive.

The chain joins TRBV6-5 to TRBJ2-1; 8 nucleotides match TRBD1. J lost 6 bases, V lost 5 bases, and 6 bases had no gene match. CDR1 and CDR2 from the germline V gene are MNHEY and SVGAGI. The CDR3 extends over 14 amino acids. For the CDR3, the DNA is TGTGCCAGCAGTCCACGGACAGGGCTCAATGAGCAGTTCTTC. It translates to CASSPRTGLNEQFF.

The J gene is TRBJ2-2, the V gene TRBV28; D possibly corresponds to TRBD2 (5 bases). Germline CDR1 reads MDHEN; CDR2 reads SYDVKM. V lost 1 base, J lost 1 base, and 10 bases lay in between. This CDR3 is 16 amino acids long. The CDR3 DNA reads TGTGCCAGCAGTTTATCGGGGAAGGGGAACACCGGGGAGCTGTTTTTT. Its protein is CASSLSGKGNTGELFF.

The chain recombines TRBV6-6 with TRBJ1-5; D is possibly TRBD1 (5 bases). Looked up from germline, CDR1 is MNHNY and CDR2 is SVGAGI (reference sequence). Trimming took off 7 bases at V and 8 bases at J, with 15 bases between the two ends. This CDR3 has 13 amino acids. As DNA, the CDR3 is TGTGCCAGCACCTTGGAGGGGAGGGAGCCCCAGCATTTT. Amino acid sequence: CASTLEGREPQHF.

This chain connects TRBV6-5 to TRBJ1-5; D possibly corresponds to TRBD1 (6 bases). The germline V gene has CDR1 MNHEY and CDR2 SVGAGI. Trimming shortened V by 7 bases and J by 4 bases, and 14 bases separated the two germline ends. The CDR3 has 14 residues. The DNA of the CDR3 is TGTGCCAGCAACCCGGGGGCTGGGAATCAGCCCCAGCATTTT. Its translation: CASNPGAGNQPQHF.

V gene TRBV14 combines with J gene TRBJ1-2; D gene uncertain. With 1 base removed from V and 2 bases from J, the gap between germline ends came to 5 bases. The CDR3 is 13 amino acids. Germline CDR1 reads SGHDN; CDR2 reads FVKESK. Written as DNA, the CDR3 is TGTGCCAGCAGCCAAGGTCCGAACTATGGCTACACCTTC. This codes for CASSQGPNYGYTF.

The chain joins TRBV19 to TRBJ1-2; 9 bases are shared with TRBD1. Looked up from germline, CDR1 is LNHDA and CDR2 is SQIVND (reference sequence). V lost 10 bases, J lost 4 bases, and 25 bases stayed unmatched. The CDR3 has 19 amino acids. This CDR3 reads CATESMNRGQGRTLYGYTF. The CDR3, as DNA: TGTGCCACCGAAAGCATGAACAGGGGGCAGGGGCGAACCCTCTATGGCTACACCTTC. Supplemented by reference TRBV19 and TRBJ1-2, the full variable domain reads DGGITQSPKYLFRKEGQNVTLSCEQNLNHDAMYWYRQDPGQGLRLIYYSQIVNDFQKGDIAEGYSVSREKKESFPLTVTSAQKNPTAFYLCATESMNRGQGRTLYGYTFGSGTRLTVV.

As concerns this clone: Other DNA sequences within the sample encode an identical CDR3. The chain links TRBV10-1 to TRBJ2-1; TRBD2 aligns across 8 bases. The CDR3 runs to 14 residues. The J segment lost 7 bases and the V segment lost 2 bases, leaving 4 bases of the junction unmatched. Germline lookup yields CDR1 WNHNN and CDR2 SYGVQD (reference sequence). The DNA of the CDR3 is TGCGCCAGCAGTGAGGGCGGGGGGCGGAATGAGCAGTTCTTC. Its translation: CASSEGGGRNEQFF.

This clone was seen a single time. The chain employs TRBV2 and TRBJ1-3, with a tentative D call TRBD1 (6 bases). CDR1 and CDR2 (germline): SNHLY, FYNNEI. Trimming removed 8 bases at V and 0 bases at J, with 14 bases between. The CDR3 is 15 amino acids. CDR3 protein: CASWQGHLSGNTIYF. In nucleotides, the CDR3 is TGTGCCAGCTGGCAGGGACACCTCTCTGGAAACACCATATATTTT. Full variable domain (rest looked up from reference TRBV2 and TRBJ1-3): EPEVTQTPSHQVTQMGQEVILRCVPISNHLYFYWYRQILGQKVEFLVSFYNNEISEKSEIFDDQFSVERPDGSNFTLKIRSTKLEDSAMYFCASWQGHLSGNTIYFGEGSWLTVV.

Only one count was recorded for this clone. Other DNA sequences within the sample encode an identical CDR3. The chain couples TRBV3-1 (or the pseudogene TRBV3-2) to TRBJ2-7; D is undetermined. Germline CDR1 and CDR2: LGHDT and YNNKEL (reference sequence). V lost 1 base to trimming and J lost 4 bases, with 2 bases between them. This CDR3 contains 11 residues. CDR3 coding DNA: TGTGCCAGCAGCCAAGCGTACGAGCAGTACTTC. Translation: CASSQAYEQYF.

V and J are TRBV27 and TRBJ1-2; TRBD1 aligns across 9 bases. The V gene's germline CDR1 is MNHEY and CDR2 SMNVEV (reference sequence). The CDR3 totals 15 residues. V shed 5 bases, J shed 4 bases, and the junction held 8 bases outside the gene matches. As DNA, the CDR3 is TGTGCCAGCAGTCTCCTACCGGGACAGGGCTATGGCTACACCTTC. Translated, it gives CASSLLPGQGYGYTF.

The sample holds a few counts of this clone. This chain joins TRBV24-1 and TRBJ2-3; no clear D gene. Trimming shortened V by 0 bases and J by 1 base, and 7 bases separated the two germline ends. The CDR3 has 15 amino acids. Per germline, CDR1 KGHDR and CDR2 SFDVKD. The CDR3 reads CATSDLQPGTDTQYF. The CDR3 coding sequence is TGTGCCACCAGTGATTTGCAACCCGGCACAGATACGCAGTATTTT.